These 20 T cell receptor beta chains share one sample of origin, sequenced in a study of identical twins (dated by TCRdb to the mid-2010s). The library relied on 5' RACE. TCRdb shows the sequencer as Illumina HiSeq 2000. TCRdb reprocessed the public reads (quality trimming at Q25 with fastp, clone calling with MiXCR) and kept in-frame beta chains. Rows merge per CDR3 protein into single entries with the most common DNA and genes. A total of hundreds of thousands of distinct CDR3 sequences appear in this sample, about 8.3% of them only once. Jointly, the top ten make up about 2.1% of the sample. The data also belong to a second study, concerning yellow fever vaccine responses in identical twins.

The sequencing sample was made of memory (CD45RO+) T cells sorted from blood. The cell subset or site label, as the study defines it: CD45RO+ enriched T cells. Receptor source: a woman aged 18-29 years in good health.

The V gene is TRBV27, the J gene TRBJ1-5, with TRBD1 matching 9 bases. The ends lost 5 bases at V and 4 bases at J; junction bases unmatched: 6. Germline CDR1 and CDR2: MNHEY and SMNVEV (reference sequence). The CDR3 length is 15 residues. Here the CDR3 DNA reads TGTGCCAGCAGTAGGGGACAGGGACAAAATCAGCCCCAGCATTTT. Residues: CASSRGQGQNQPQHF.

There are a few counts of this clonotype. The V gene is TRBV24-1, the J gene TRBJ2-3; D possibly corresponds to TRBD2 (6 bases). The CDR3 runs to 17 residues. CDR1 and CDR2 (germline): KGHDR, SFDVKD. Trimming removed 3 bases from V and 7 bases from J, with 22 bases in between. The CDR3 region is CATSDDRDSGPSNTQYF. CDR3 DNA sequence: TGTGCCACCAGTGATGACCGGGACTCGGGTCCGTCGAATACGCAGTATTTT.

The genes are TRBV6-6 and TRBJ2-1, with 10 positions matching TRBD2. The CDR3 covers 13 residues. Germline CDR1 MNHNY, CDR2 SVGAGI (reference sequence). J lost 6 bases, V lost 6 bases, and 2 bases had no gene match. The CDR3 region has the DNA TGTGCCAGCAGACTAGCGGGGCGCAATGAGCAGTTCTTC. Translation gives CASRLAGRNEQFF.

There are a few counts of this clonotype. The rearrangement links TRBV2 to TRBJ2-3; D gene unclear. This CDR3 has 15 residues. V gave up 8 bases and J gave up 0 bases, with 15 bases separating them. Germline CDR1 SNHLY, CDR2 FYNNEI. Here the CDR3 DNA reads TGTGCCAGCCGAGTAAGAGAGATTAGCACAGATACGCAGTATTTT. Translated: CASRVREISTDTQYF.

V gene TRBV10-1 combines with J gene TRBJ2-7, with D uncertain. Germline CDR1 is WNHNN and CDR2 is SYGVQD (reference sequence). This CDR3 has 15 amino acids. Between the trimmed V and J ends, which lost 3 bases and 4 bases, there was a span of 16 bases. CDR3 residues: CASSESHASEYEQYF. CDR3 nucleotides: TGCGCCAGCAGTGAATCCCATGCTTCGGAATACGAGCAGTACTTC.

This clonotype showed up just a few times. The CDR3: CASGLEETQYF. CDR3 coding DNA: TGTGCTAGTGGTTTGGAGGAGACCCAGTACTTC. The chain employs TRBV12-5 and TRBJ2-5; D is ambiguous. Trimming removed 1 base at V and 5 bases at J, with 2 bases between. Germline V gene data show CDR1 as LGHNT and CDR2 as FRNRAP. CDR3 length: 11 amino acids. Together with reference TRBV12-5 and TRBJ2-5, the CDR3 gives the full variable domain: DARVTQTPRHKVTEMGQEVTMRCQPILGHNTVFWYRQTMMQGLELLAYFRNRAPLDDSGMPKDRFSAEMPDATLATLKIQPSEPRDSAVYFCASGLEETQYFGPGTRLLVL.

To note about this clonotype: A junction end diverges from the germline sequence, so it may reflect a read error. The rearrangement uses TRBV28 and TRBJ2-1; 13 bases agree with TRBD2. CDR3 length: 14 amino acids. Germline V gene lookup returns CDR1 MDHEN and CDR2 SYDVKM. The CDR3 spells CASKTSGGYIEQFF. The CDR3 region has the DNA TGTGCCAGCAAGACTAGCGGGGGGTACATTGAGCAGTTCTTC.

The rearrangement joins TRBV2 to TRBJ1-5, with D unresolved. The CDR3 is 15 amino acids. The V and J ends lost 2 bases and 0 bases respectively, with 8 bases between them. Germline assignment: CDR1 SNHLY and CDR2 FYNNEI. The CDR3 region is CASSEFQFSNQPQHF. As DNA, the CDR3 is TGTGCCAGCAGTGAATTCCAGTTTAGCAATCAGCCCCAGCATTTT.

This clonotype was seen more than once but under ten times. CDR3 nucleotides: TGCGCCAGCATCCGGGACAGGGCTAGTACCGGGGAGCTGTTTTTT. Protein product: CASIRDRASTGELFF. The gene calls are TRBV5-1 and TRBJ2-2, with 9 bases aligning to TRBD1. V was clipped by 6 bases and J by 5 bases; unmatched bases: 8. Germline loops: CDR1 SGHRS, CDR2 YFSETQ. The CDR3 totals 15 residues. Variable domain in full (rest from reference TRBV5-1 and TRBJ2-2): KAGVTQTPRYLIKTRGQQVTLSCSPISGHRSVSWYQQTPGQGLQFLFEYFSETQRNKGNFPGRFSGRQFSNSRSEMNVSTLELGDSALYLCASIRDRASTGELFFGEGSRLTVL.

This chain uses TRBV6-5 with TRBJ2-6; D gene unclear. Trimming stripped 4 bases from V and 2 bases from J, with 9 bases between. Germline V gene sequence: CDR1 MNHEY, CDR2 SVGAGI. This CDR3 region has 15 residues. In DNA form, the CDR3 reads TGTGCCAGCAGTTCCAGATCTGCTGGGGCCAACGTCCTGACTTTC. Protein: CASSSRSAGANVLTF.

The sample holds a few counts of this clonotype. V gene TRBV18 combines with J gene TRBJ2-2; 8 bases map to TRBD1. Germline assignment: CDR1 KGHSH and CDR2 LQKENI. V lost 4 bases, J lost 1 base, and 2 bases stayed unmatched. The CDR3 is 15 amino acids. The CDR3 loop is CASSQDRGNTGELFF. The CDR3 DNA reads TGTGCCAGCTCACAAGACAGGGGGAACACCGGGGAGCTGTTTTTT.

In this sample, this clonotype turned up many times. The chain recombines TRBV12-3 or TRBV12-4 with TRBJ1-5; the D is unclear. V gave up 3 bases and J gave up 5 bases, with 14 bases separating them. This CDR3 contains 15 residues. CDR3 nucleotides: TGTGCCAGCAGTTTCGGGGTAGAATGGCATCAGCCCCAGCATTTT. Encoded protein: CASSFGVEWHQPQHF.

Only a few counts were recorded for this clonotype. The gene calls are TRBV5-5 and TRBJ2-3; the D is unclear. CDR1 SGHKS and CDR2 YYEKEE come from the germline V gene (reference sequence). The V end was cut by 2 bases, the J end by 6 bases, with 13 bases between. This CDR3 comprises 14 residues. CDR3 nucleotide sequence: TGTGCCAGCAGCTTTCTCTTATATTCGGATACGCAGTATTTT. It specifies CASSFLLYSDTQYF.

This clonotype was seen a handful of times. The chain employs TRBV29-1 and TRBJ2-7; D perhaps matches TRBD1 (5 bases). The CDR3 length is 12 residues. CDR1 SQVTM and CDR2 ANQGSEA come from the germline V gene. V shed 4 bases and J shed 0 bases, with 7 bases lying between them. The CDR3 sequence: CSVVGDSYEQYF. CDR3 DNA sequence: TGCAGCGTTGTAGGGGACTCCTACGAGCAGTACTTC.

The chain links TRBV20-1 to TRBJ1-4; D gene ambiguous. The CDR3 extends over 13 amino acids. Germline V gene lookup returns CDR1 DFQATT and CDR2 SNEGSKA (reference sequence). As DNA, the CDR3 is TGCAGCGCCCATTCAATAGGCCATGAAAAACTGTTTTTT. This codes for CSAHSIGHEKLFF.

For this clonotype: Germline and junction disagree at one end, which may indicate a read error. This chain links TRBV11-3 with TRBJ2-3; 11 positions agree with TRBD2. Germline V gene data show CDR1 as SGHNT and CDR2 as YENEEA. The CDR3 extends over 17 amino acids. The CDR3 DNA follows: TGTGCCAGCAGCCCAGGACTAGCGGGTGACGGGGCAGATACGCGGTATTTT. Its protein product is CASSPGLAGDGADTRYF. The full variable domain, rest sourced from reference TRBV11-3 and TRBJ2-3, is EAGVVQSPRYKIIEKKQPVAFWCNPISGHNTLYWYLQNLGQGPELLIRYENEEAVDDSQLPKDRFSAERLKGVDSTLKIQPAELGDSAVYLCASSPGLAGDGADTRYFGPGTRLTVL.

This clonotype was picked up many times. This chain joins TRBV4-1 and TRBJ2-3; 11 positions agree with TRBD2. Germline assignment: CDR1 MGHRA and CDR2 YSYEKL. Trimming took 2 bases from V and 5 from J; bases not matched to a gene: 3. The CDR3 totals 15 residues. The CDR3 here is CASSQLGLAEDTQYF. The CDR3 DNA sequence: TGCGCCAGCAGCCAACTGGGACTAGCGGAAGATACGCAGTATTTT.

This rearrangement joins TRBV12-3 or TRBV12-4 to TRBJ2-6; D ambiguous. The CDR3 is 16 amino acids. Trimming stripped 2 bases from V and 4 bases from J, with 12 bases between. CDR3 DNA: TGTGCCAGCAGTTTAAGTCGCCAACCGGGGGCCAACGTCCTGACTTTC. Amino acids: CASSLSRQPGANVLTF.

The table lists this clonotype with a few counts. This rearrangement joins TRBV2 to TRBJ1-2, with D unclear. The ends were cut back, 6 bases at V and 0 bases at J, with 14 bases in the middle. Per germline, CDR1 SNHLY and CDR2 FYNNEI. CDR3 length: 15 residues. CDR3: CASRWTPPTNYGYTF. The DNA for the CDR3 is TGTGCCAGCAGGTGGACCCCCCCTACTAACTATGGCTACACCTTC.

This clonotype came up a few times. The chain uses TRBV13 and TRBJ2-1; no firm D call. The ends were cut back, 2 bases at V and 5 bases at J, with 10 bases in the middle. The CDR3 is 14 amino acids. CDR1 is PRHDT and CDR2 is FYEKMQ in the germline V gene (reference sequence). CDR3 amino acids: CASSLRLADNEQFF. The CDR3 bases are TGTGCCAGCAGCTTACGGCTGGCCGACAATGAGCAGTTCTTC.